The 14 T cell receptor beta chains below all came from one sample that was sequenced in a study of blood T cells in healthy people across ages. Using a J-beta primer mix together with a sample-barcoded 5' primer, a second PCR was run for roughly 6 to 11 cycles. TCRdb re-analysed the 5' RACE reads in MiXCR, keeping a single row per CDR3 protein. The sample shows about a million distinct CDR3 sequences, 35% to 45% of them seen only once. Sequences were obtained from blood. Source of these receptors: a man younger than 35 in good health.

This chain connects TRBV20-1 to TRBJ2-1, with 8 bases that match TRBD2. The V gene's germline CDR1 is DFQATT and CDR2 SNEGSKA (reference sequence). The trim removed 3 bases at V and 9 bases at J, leaving 10 bases unmatched. The CDR3 runs to 14 residues. CDR3 DNA: TGCAGTGCTAGGGGCGACGGGGGGGTTGGTGAGCAGTTCTTC. It yields the protein CSARGDGGVGEQFF.

The chain couples TRBV11-2 to TRBJ2-3, with 10 bases identical to TRBD2. CDR1 and CDR2 (germline): SGHAT, FQNNGV. This CDR3 contains 15 residues. Unmatched junction bases numbered 5, after V lost 4 bases and J lost 4 bases. The CDR3 bases are TGTGCCAGCAGCTCACTAAGCGGGGGGGCAGATACGCAGTATTTT. As protein: CASSSLSGGADTQYF.

The CDR3 loop is CSAPNDGETQFF. The CDR3 DNA reads as TGCAGTGCACCAAACGACGGGGAGACCCAGTTCTTC. V and J are TRBV20-1 and TRBJ2-1, with D perhaps TRBD2 (5 bases). V was shortened by 6 bases and J by 13 bases, with 19 bases between the two germline ends. CDR1 and CDR2 from the germline V gene are DFQATT and SNEGSKA (reference sequence). This CDR3 comprises 12 residues.

The V gene is TRBV25-1, the J gene TRBJ2-7, with TRBD1 as a possible D gene (6 bases). The CDR3 runs to 14 residues. Germline loops: CDR1 MGHDK, CDR2 SYGVNS. V lost 4 bases to trimming and J lost 4 bases, with 14 bases between them. Written as DNA, the CDR3 is TGTGCCAGCAGTGCCCTCAATGACAGGTACGAGCAGTACTTC. Its translation is CASSALNDRYEQYF.

The rearrangement uses TRBV20-1 and TRBJ1-1; D is unclear. The CDR3 covers 13 residues. Germline values: CDR1 DFQATT, CDR2 SNEGSKA (reference sequence). The V gene lost 3 bases and the J gene lost 1 base, with 9 bases spanning the gap. The CDR3: CSARADTNTEAFF. In nucleotides, the CDR3 is TGCAGTGCTAGGGCAGACACGAACACTGAAGCTTTCTTT.

The CDR3 spells CSASPSAINEKLFF. The CDR3 DNA reads as TGCAGTGCTAGCCCGTCCGCGATCAATGAAAAACTGTTTTTT. The rearrangement joins TRBV20-1 to TRBJ1-4; D gene unclear. Trimming took 3 bases from V and 5 from J, leaving 13 bases between them. This CDR3 region has 14 residues. Germline V CDR1 and CDR2: DFQATT, SNEGSKA (reference sequence).

This clonotype was seen only a few times. The rearrangement links TRBV5-1 to TRBJ2-1, with D unclear. The length of the CDR3 is 13 residues. Trimming removed 0 bases at V and 14 bases at J, with 15 bases between. Germline V gives CDR1 SGHRS, CDR2 YFSETQ. The CDR3 bases are TGCGCCAGCAGCTTGGATCCCTTAGCCGAGAAGTTCTTC. As protein: CASSLDPLAEKFF.

The table lists this clonotype with a few counts. The chain employs TRBV14 and TRBJ2-2; no definite D call. V lost 7 bases and J lost 0, with 9 bases in between. From germline, CDR1 is SGHDN and CDR2 FVKESK. The CDR3 sequence is 14 residues long. The DNA for the CDR3 is TGTGCCAGCAACTCTGGAGCGAACACCGGGGAGCTGTTTTTT. It translates to CASNSGANTGELFF.

Regarding this clonotype: The junction differs from germline at one of its ends, possibly a read error. V and J are TRBV7-9 and TRBJ1-2; D remains unclear. This CDR3 region has 11 residues. Germline CDR1 and CDR2: SEHNR and FQNEAQ (reference sequence). This CDR3 reads CASRPFYDYTF. CDR3 nucleotides: TGTGCCAGCCGCCCATTCTATGACTACACCTTC.

A few counts support this clonotype. The chain is built from TRBV20-1 and TRBJ2-3; perhaps TRBD2 as D (5 bases). The CDR3 extends over 14 amino acids. CDR1 and CDR2 from the germline V gene are DFQATT and SNEGSKA (reference sequence). V lost 5 bases and J lost 6, with 18 bases in between. The CDR3 reads CSAYGVGGSDTQYF. The CDR3 DNA reads TGCAGTGCTTACGGGGTGGGCGGCTCGGATACGCAGTATTTT.

This clonotype was seen a few times. The V call is TRBV15, the J call TRBJ1-1; 12 positions agree with TRBD1. V trimming: 5 bases; J trimming: 5 bases; junction bases outside the gene matches: 6. Germline lookup yields CDR1 LNHNV and CDR2 YYDKDF (reference sequence). CDR3 length equals 15 residues. The chain's CDR3 is CATSPGTGGRTEAFF. The CDR3 DNA reads TGTGCCACCAGCCCTGGGACAGGGGGCAGAACTGAAGCTTTCTTT.

With respect to this clonotype: A much more abundant neighbour one base away suggests this may be a read error. The chain links TRBV14 to TRBJ2-1; D is possibly TRBD1 (5 bases). The end of the DNA is better explained by TRBJ2-7, so the J call may be wrong. The length of the CDR3 is 14 residues. The germline V gene encodes CDR1 SGHDN and CDR2 FVKESK. The CDR3 loop reads CASSQVDKYNEQYF. CDR3 DNA: TGTGCCAGCAGCCAAGTGGACAAGTACAATGAGCAGTACTTC.

Regarding this clonotype: A read error may account for a junction end that differs from germline. The chain recombines TRBV4-1 with TRBJ1-4; D remains ambiguous. CDR3 length: 16 amino acids. In germline, CDR1 is MGHRA, CDR2 YSYEKL. CDR3 region: CASSHPYRATSEKLFF. The CDR3 DNA reads as TGCGCCAGCAGCCACCCCTACCGTGCAACTAGTGAAAAACTGTTTTTT.

The chain links TRBV5-4 to TRBJ2-7, with 12 bases that match TRBD2. The trim removed 5 bases at V and 0 bases at J, leaving 6 bases unmatched. Germline-derived CDR1 and CDR2 are SGHNT and YYREEE (reference sequence). This CDR3 has 16 amino acids. This chain's CDR3 is CASRPGLAGISYEQYF. In DNA, the CDR3 is TGTGCCAGCAGGCCAGGACTAGCGGGAATCTCCTACGAGCAGTACTTC. The full variable domain, rest sourced from reference TRBV5-4 and TRBJ2-7, is ETGVTQSPTHLIKTRGQQVTLRCSSQSGHNTVSWYQQALGQGPQFIFQYYREEENGRGNFPPRFSGLQFPNYSSELNVNALELDDSALYLCASRPGLAGISYEQYFGPGTRLTVT.